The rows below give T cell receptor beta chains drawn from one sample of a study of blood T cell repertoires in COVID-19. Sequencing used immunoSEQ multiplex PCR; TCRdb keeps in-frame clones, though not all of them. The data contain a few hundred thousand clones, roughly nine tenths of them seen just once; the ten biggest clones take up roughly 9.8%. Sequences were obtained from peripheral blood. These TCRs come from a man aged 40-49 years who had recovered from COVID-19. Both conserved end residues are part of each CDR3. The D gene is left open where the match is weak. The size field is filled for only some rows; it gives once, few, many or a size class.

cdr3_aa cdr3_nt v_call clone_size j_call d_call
CASTSRSEVEAFF TGTGCCTCCACATCCAGGTCGGAGGTGGAAGCTTTCTTT TRBV10-3 - TRBJ1-1 -
CASSSPTRDEQFF TGTGCCAGCAGCTCCCCGACTAGGGATGAGCAGTTCTTC TRBV11-3 - TRBJ2-1 -
CASSQDRNNEKLFF TGTGCCAGCAGCCAGGACAGGAACAATGAAAAACTGTTTTTT TRBV27 many TRBJ1-4 TRBD1
CASSPPGVADTQYF TGTGCCAGCAGCCCCCCGGGAGTGGCAGATACGCAGTATTTT TRBV7-2 - TRBJ2-3 -
CASSRTPQGGAYEQYF TGTGCCAGCAGTCGAACCCCACAGGGAGGGGCCTACGAGCAGTACTTC TRBV6-6 few TRBJ2-7 -
CASSQGDSSYEQYF TGCGCCAGCAGCCAGGGGGACAGCTCCTACGAGCAGTACTTC TRBV4-3 - TRBJ2-7 TRBD1
CATSRGRREFNEKLFF TGTGCCACCAGCAGAGGACGCCGGGAATTTAATGAAAAACTGTTTTTT TRBV15 - TRBJ1-4 -
CASSQYNEQFF TGTGCCAGCAGCCAATACAATGAGCAGTTCTTC TRBV9 - TRBJ2-1 -
CASSQRGQGPYEQYF TGTGCCAGCAGCCAACGGGGACAGGGCCCCTACGAGCAGTACTTC TRBV11-2 - TRBJ2-7 TRBD1
CASTPGLAIYEQYF TGTGCCAGCACCCCCGGACTTGCTATCTACGAGCAGTACTTC TRBV6-2/TRBV6-3 - TRBJ2-7 -
CATSRDGPGDAGHTQFF TGTGCCACCAGCAGGGACGGGCCAGGGGACGCCGGCCATACGCAGTTCTTC TRBV15 - TRBJ2-1 -
CASSQRAARDYNEQFF TGTGCCAGCAGCCAAAGAGCGGCACGGGACTACAATGAGCAGTTCTTC TRBV3-1/TRBV3-2 - TRBJ2-1 -
CATRQGSTGELFF TGTGCCACCCGACAGGGGAGCACCGGGGAGCTGTTTTTT TRBV2 once TRBJ2-2 TRBD1
CASSHGGLGGGETQYF TGTGCCAGCAGCCACGGCGGATTGGGGGGTGGCGAGACCCAGTACTTC TRBV28 - TRBJ2-5 -
CASSRTGGGLYGYTF TGTGCCAGTAGTAGGACAGGGGGTGGACTCTATGGCTACACCTTC TRBV19 - TRBJ1-2 TRBD1
CASIGQARGYGYTF TGTGCCAGTATCGGACAGGCCAGAGGCTATGGCTACACCTTC TRBV19 - TRBJ1-2 TRBD1
CASSPRGQGAETQYF TGTGCCAGCTCACCAAGGGGACAGGGGGCAGAGACCCAGTACTTC TRBV18 - TRBJ2-5 TRBD1
CASSWSRGTNEQFF TGTGCCAGCAGCTGGAGCCGGGGAACCAATGAGCAGTTCTTC TRBV7-2 once TRBJ2-1 -
CASTGGSNTGELFF TGTGCCAGCACGGGGGGTTCGAACACCGGGGAGCTGTTTTTT TRBV6-5 - TRBJ2-2 TRBD2
CAISESAGQGASGYTF TGTGCCATCAGTGAGTCGGCGGGACAGGGGGCTTCTGGCTACACCTTC TRBV10-3 - TRBJ1-2 TRBD1
CASSGEKDRVLGQPQHF TGCGCCAGCAGTGGAGAAAAGGACAGGGTCTTAGGTCAGCCCCAGCATTTT TRBV10-2 once TRBJ1-5 TRBD1
CASSTYTDTQYF TGTGCCAGTAGTACTTACACAGATACGCAGTATTTT TRBV19 - TRBJ2-3 -
CASSVESGGADTQYF TGTGCCAGCAGCGTAGAATCGGGAGGGGCAGATACGCAGTATTTT TRBV9 once TRBJ2-3 TRBD2
CASYSTGRNTGELFF TGTGCCAGCTATTCCACAGGACGTAACACCGGGGAGCTGTTTTTT TRBV11-2 - TRBJ2-2 -
CASSVGGSSHEQYF TGTGCCAGCAGCGTCGGCGGGAGCTCCCACGAGCAGTACTTC TRBV9 - TRBJ2-7 TRBD2
CASSLGSQGTLYEQFF TGTGCCAGCAGCTTAGGGTCCCAGGGGACACTTTATGAGCAGTTCTTC TRBV7-6 - TRBJ2-1 -
CASSLVVYGYTF TGTGCCAGCAGCTTAGTTGTATATGGCTACACCTTC TRBV7-2 - TRBJ1-2 -
CASSSGTSETYEQYF TGTGCCAGCAGCTCTGGGACTAGCGAAACCTACGAGCAGTACTTC TRBV5-5 - TRBJ2-7 TRBD2
CASSLSGSYEQYF TGTGCCAGCAGTTTATCGGGCAGTTACGAGCAGTACTTC TRBV27 - TRBJ2-7 -